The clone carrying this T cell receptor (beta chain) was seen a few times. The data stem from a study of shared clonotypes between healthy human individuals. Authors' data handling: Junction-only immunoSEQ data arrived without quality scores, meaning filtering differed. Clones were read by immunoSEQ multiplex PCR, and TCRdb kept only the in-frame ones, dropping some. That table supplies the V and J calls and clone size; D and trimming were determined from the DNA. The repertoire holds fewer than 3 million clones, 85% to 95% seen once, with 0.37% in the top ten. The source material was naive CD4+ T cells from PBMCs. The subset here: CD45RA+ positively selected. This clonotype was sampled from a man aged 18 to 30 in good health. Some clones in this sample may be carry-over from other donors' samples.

This CDR3 is CASSGQINEKLFF. CDR3 DNA sequence: TGTGCCAGCTCGGGACAGATTAATGAAAAACTGTTTTTT. V gene TRBV25-1 combines with J gene TRBJ1-4; TRBD1 aligns across 7 bases. The germline CDR1 and CDR2 sequences are MGHDK and SYGVNS. V shed 8 bases, J shed 4 bases, and the junction held 4 bases outside the gene matches. This CDR3 is built from 13 residues.